Listed below are T cell receptor beta chains from one sample, sequenced in a study of early T cells in non-severe SARS-CoV-2 infection. TCRdb analysed the 5' RACE reads with MiXCR anew, one entry per CDR3 protein. In the table there are about 71,000 distinct CDR3 sequences, around 15% of which are singletons. The source material was whole blood. The receptors derive from an adult who was a healthcare worker with PCR-confirmed SARS-CoV-2 infection or an uninfected control (not recorded which). The CDR3 runs from the conserved cysteine through the conserved F or W. Fields, in order: CDR3 length, D gene, V gene, clone size, J gene, CDR3 protein, CDR3 DNA. D genes are given only for firm matches. The size field is filled for only some rows; it gives once, few, many or a size class.

CDR3 length: 14
D gene: NA
V gene: TRBV11-2
clone size: few
J gene: TRBJ1-1
CDR3 protein: CASINRVENTEAFF
CDR3 DNA: TGTGCCAGCATTAATAGGGTTGAGAACACTGAAGCTTTCTTT

CDR3 length: 16
D gene: NA
V gene: TRBV14
clone size: many
J gene: TRBJ1-6
CDR3 protein: CASSQDRWQTNSPLHF
CDR3 DNA: TGTGCCAGCAGCCAAGATAGGTGGCAGACCAATTCACCCCTCCACTTT

CDR3 length: 14
D gene: NA
V gene: TRBV6-2/TRBV6-3
clone size: few
J gene: TRBJ2-1
CDR3 protein: CASSYLRGSDEQFF
CDR3 DNA: TGTGCCAGCAGTTACTTGCGGGGATCGGATGAGCAGTTCTTC

CDR3 length: 14
D gene: NA
V gene: TRBV27
clone size: NA
J gene: TRBJ1-1
CDR3 protein: CASSPGALNTEAFF
CDR3 DNA: TGTGCCAGCAGTCCCGGTGCGCTGAACACTGAAGCTTTCTTT

CDR3 length: 14
D gene: NA
V gene: TRBV6-4
clone size: many
J gene: TRBJ1-2
CDR3 protein: CASSSDRQSSGYTF
CDR3 DNA: TGTGCCAGCAGCTCGGACAGACAAAGCTCTGGCTACACCTTC

CDR3 length: 12
D gene: NA
V gene: TRBV29-1
clone size: many
J gene: TRBJ1-2
CDR3 protein: CSVEQGSYGYTF
CDR3 DNA: TGCAGCGTTGAACAGGGTAGCTATGGCTACACCTTC

CDR3 length: 14
D gene: TRBD1
V gene: TRBV15
clone size: NA
J gene: TRBJ1-5
CDR3 protein: CATSKLDRDQPQHF
CDR3 DNA: TGTGCCACCAGCAAATTAGACAGGGACCAGCCCCAGCATTTT

CDR3 length: 17
D gene: TRBD1
V gene: TRBV29-1
clone size: few
J gene: TRBJ2-1
CDR3 protein: CSVTRQGGPPYGNEQFF
CDR3 DNA: TGCAGCGTTACCAGACAGGGGGGACCCCCCTACGGGAATGAGCAGTTCTTC

CDR3 length: 12
D gene: NA
V gene: TRBV7-2
clone size: NA
J gene: TRBJ1-1
CDR3 protein: CASSPGLWGAFF
CDR3 DNA: TGTGCCAGCAGCCCAGGTCTATGGGGAGCTTTCTTT

CDR3 length: 17
D gene: NA
V gene: TRBV12-2
clone size: few
J gene: TRBJ2-6
CDR3 protein: CASRLGTVRSGANVLTF
CDR3 DNA: TGTGCAAGTCGCTTAGGGACAGTTCGCTCTGGGGCCAACGTCCTGACTTTC

CDR3 length: 15
D gene: TRBD1
V gene: TRBV6-2/TRBV6-3
clone size: NA
J gene: TRBJ2-3
CDR3 protein: CASSGDRGRTDTQYF
CDR3 DNA: TGTGCCAGCAGTGGGGACAGGGGAAGAACAGATACGCAGTATTTT

CDR3 length: 13
D gene: NA
V gene: TRBV20-1
clone size: few
J gene: TRBJ2-5
CDR3 protein: CSAREGSLETQYF
CDR3 DNA: TGCAGTGCTAGAGAAGGCAGTTTAGAGACCCAGTACTTC

CDR3 length: 14
D gene: NA
V gene: TRBV7-9
clone size: few
J gene: TRBJ2-3
CDR3 protein: CASSPLDFTDTQYF
CDR3 DNA: TGTGCCAGCAGCCCCCTCGATTTCACAGATACGCAGTATTTT

CDR3 length: 12
D gene: NA
V gene: TRBV27
clone size: many
J gene: TRBJ1-6
CDR3 protein: CASSFNNSPLHF
CDR3 DNA: TGTGCCAGCAGTTTTAATAATTCACCCCTCCACTTT

CDR3 length: 14
D gene: NA
V gene: TRBV9
clone size: few
J gene: TRBJ2-7
CDR3 protein: CASSVATGSYEQYF
CDR3 DNA: TGTGCCAGCAGCGTAGCTACAGGGAGCTACGAGCAGTACTTC

CDR3 length: 12
D gene: NA
V gene: TRBV2
clone size: few
J gene: TRBJ1-1
CDR3 protein: CASRPSNTEAFF
CDR3 DNA: TGTGCCAGCAGGCCGAGTAACACTGAAGCTTTCTTT

CDR3 length: 14
D gene: NA
V gene: TRBV7-9
clone size: many
J gene: TRBJ2-7
CDR3 protein: CASSLGQDSYEQYF
CDR3 DNA: TGTGCCAGCAGCTTAGGACAGGACTCCTACGAGCAGTACTTC

CDR3 length: 13
D gene: NA
V gene: TRBV20-1
clone size: NA
J gene: TRBJ1-4
CDR3 protein: CSAVRDFNEKLFF
CDR3 DNA: TGCAGTGCTGTAAGGGACTTTAATGAAAAACTGTTTTTT

CDR3 length: 14
D gene: NA
V gene: TRBV28
clone size: NA
J gene: TRBJ2-3
CDR3 protein: CASLGGTTTDTQYF
CDR3 DNA: TGTGCCAGCTTAGGGGGGACCACCACAGATACGCAGTATTTT

CDR3 length: 16
D gene: TRBD1
V gene: TRBV3-1
clone size: NA
J gene: TRBJ1-2
CDR3 protein: CASSQGTDRAFSGYTF
CDR3 DNA: TGTGCCAGCAGCCAAGGTACAGACAGGGCGTTCTCTGGCTACACCTTC

CDR3 length: 15
D gene: NA
V gene: TRBV7-2
clone size: few
J gene: TRBJ1-5
CDR3 protein: CASSLRQGQGQPQHF
CDR3 DNA: TGTGCCAGCAGCTTACGGCAGGGGCAAGGGCAGCCCCAGCATTTT

CDR3 length: 16
D gene: NA
V gene: TRBV7-8
clone size: NA
J gene: TRBJ2-5
CDR3 protein: CASSLGRATLEETQYF
CDR3 DNA: TGTGCCAGCAGCTTAGGACGGGCTACCCTAGAAGAGACCCAGTACTTC

CDR3 length: 17
D gene: NA
V gene: TRBV7-3
clone size: NA
J gene: TRBJ1-4
CDR3 protein: CASSSNLAAATNEKLFF
CDR3 DNA: TGTGCCAGCAGCTCAAACCTAGCAGCTGCAACTAATGAAAAACTGTTTTTT